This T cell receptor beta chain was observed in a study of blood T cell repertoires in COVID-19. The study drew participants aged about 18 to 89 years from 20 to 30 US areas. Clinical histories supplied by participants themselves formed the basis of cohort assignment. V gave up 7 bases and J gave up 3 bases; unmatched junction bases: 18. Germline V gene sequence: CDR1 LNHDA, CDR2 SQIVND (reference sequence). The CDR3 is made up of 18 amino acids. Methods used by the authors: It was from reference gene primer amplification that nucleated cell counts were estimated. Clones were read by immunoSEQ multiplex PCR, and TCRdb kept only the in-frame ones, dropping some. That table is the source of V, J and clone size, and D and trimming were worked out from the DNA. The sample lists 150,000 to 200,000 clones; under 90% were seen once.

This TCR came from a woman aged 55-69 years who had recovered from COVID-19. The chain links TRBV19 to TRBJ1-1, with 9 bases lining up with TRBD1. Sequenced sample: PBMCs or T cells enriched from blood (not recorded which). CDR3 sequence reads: CASIENNLLGQGYTEAFF. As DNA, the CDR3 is TGTGCCAGTATAGAGAATAATCTCCTGGGACAGGGCTACACTGAAGCTTTCTTT. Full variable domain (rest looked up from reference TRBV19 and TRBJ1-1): DGGITQSPKYLFRKEGQNVTLSCEQNLNHDAMYWYRQDPGQGLRLIYYSQIVNDFQKGDIAEGYSVSREKKESFPLTVTSAQKNPTAFYLCASIENNLLGQGYTEAFFGQGTRLTVV.